Listed below are T cell receptor beta chains from one sample, sequenced in a study of cytomegalovirus exposure and HLA in healthy donors. TCRdb keeps only in-frame clones here, not all; method: immunoSEQ multiplex PCR. The table includes over 150,000 clones, 80% to 85% detected once. The sequenced material came from PBMCs. The receptors were gathered from a girl aged 2 to 10 in good health and CMV-seropositive. CDR3s include the opening cysteine and the closing phenylalanine or tryptophan. D genes are given only for firm matches. The listing skips clone size in some rows; elsewhere it reads once, few, many or a size class.

D gene	J gene	V gene	clone size	CDR3 protein	CDR3 DNA
-	TRBJ1-2	TRBV4-1	-	CASSPSIGTARGYGYTF	TGCGCCAGCAGCCCCTCAATAGGGACGGCCAGGGGCTATGGCTACACCTTC
-	TRBJ1-5	TRBV30	-	CAWSVLTGNQPQHF	TGTGCCTGGAGTGTACTTACAGGCAATCAGCCCCAGCATTTT
TRBD2	TRBJ2-3	TRBV2	few	CASSDAREWGQYF	TGTGCCAGCAGTGATGCGCGGGAGTGGGGGCAGTATTTT
-	TRBJ1-5	TRBV30	-	CAWSQMGSQPQHF	TGTGCCTGGAGTCAGATGGGGAGTCAGCCCCAGCATTTT
TRBD2	TRBJ2-7	TRBV27	-	CASSSTVTGRGGYEQYF	TGTGCCAGCAGTTCCACCGTAACCGGCCGGGGAGGGTACGAGCAGTACTTC
TRBD2	TRBJ2-4	TRBV9	-	CASSVASLAVAKNIQYF	TGTGCCAGCAGCGTAGCCTCTCTAGCGGTAGCCAAAAACATTCAGTACTTC
-	TRBJ1-1	TRBV27	few	CASSLPRGSNTEAFF	TGTGCCAGCAGTCTTCCAAGGGGGTCGAACACTGAAGCTTTCTTT
-	TRBJ2-7	TRBV30	once	CAWSVTGDHEQYF	TGTGCCTGGAGTGTTACGGGGGACCACGAGCAGTACTTC
-	TRBJ1-3	TRBV4-1	-	CASSRPRGNTIYF	TGCGCCAGCAGCCGTCCTCGTGGAAACACCATATATTTT
-	TRBJ1-3	TRBV4-1	-	CASSQDEYGGSGNTIYF	TGCGCCAGCAGCCAAGATGAGTACGGGGGGTCTGGAAACACCATATATTTT
-	TRBJ2-5	TRBV30	-	CACVGTQASTNF	TGTGCCTGCGTAGGGACACAGGCCTCTACCAACTTC
TRBD1	TRBJ2-1	TRBV6-5	-	CASSLTGGDAEQFF	TGTGCCAGCAGTTTGACAGGGGGGGATGCTGAGCAGTTCTTC
TRBD1	TRBJ1-1	TRBV19	-	CASNWDRANTEAFF	TGTGCCAGTAACTGGGACAGGGCAAACACTGAAGCTTTCTTT
-	TRBJ1-5	TRBV6-7	-	CANTRNSGVRQPQHF	TGTGCCAACACGCGAAACTCAGGGGTACGTCAGCCCCAGCATTTT
TRBD2	TRBJ2-1	TRBV5-1	-	CASSPWTSAYNEQFF	TGCGCCAGCAGCCCGTGGACTAGCGCGTACAATGAGCAGTTCTTC